This T cell receptor (beta chain) stems from a study of spatial heterogeneity in lung cancer. The wider study: Where present, follow-up PBMC were sequenced a median of about 22 months after resection.

As to time point: blood at routine non-recurrence follow-up after resection. Unsorted whole RNA samples from tumor, nontumor lung or frozen PBMC were sequenced. This clonotype was recorded at least ten times. This CDR3 region has 13 residues. V dropped 5 bases and J dropped 0 bases, with 5 bases sitting between them. Germline CDR1 and CDR2: LNHDA and SQIVND (reference sequence). TCRdb reanalysed the 5' RACE reads using MiXCR and keeps one entry per CDR3 protein. The table has around 20,000 distinct CDR3 sequences, over 8.5% seen once. This sample comprised PBMCs, obtained at follow-up. The sequence was obtained from a male donor with early-stage non-small cell lung cancer. This chain joins TRBV19 and TRBJ1-5; no clear D. CDR3 nucleotide sequence: TGTGCCAGTAGTCAGGTTAGCAATCAGCCCCAGCATTTT. Protein: CASSQVSNQPQHF.